These T cell receptor beta chains were read from a single sample in a study of T cells in Graves' hyperthyroidism and ophthalmopathy. TCRdb re-analysed the multiplex PCR reads in MiXCR, keeping a single row per CDR3 protein. The data show 750,000 to 950,000 distinct CDR3 sequences, with 38% seen just once and 7.5% to 9.5% held by the top ten. Sequenced material: blood. Receptors originate from a man aged 18-30 years with Graves' hyperthyroidism. Each CDR3 is given with its conserved first and last residue. Fields, in order: J gene, V gene, CDR3 protein.

TRBJ1-5 TRBV10-3 CASRPGPLQYQPQHF
TRBJ1-5 TRBV4-1 CASSQPDRRDQPQHF
TRBJ2-7 TRBV9 CASSPGSGPYEQYF
TRBJ1-1 TRBV9 CASSPIRGFTEAFF
TRBJ2-2 TRBV2 CASSEVTSGTANTGELFF
TRBJ1-5 TRBV10-3 CAAAIGRSGNQPQHF
TRBJ2-5 TRBV20-1 CSAVGTPKETQYF
TRBJ2-7 TRBV11-2 CASRSSFTDEQYF
TRBJ1-5 TRBV2 CASSDRGPQPQHF
TRBJ2-7 TRBV15 CATSRATLEQYF
TRBJ1-1 TRBV11-3 CASTPQAGANTEAFF
TRBJ1-2 TRBV29-1 CSFSPAGQGVGGYTF
TRBJ1-4 TRBV7-2 CASSQVPYPGMRTNEKLFF
TRBJ2-5 TRBV12-3/TRBV12-4 CASSLREWETQYF
TRBJ2-7 TRBV20-1 CSATDGPYEQYF
TRBJ2-2 TRBV10-2 CASSEFAPNTGELFF
TRBJ1-5 TRBV7-9 CASSLASGSEQPQHF
TRBJ2-7 TRBV29-1 CSVPGPYEQYF
TRBJ1-2 TRBV12-3/TRBV12-4 CASSSLRQGSYGYTF
TRBJ2-6 TRBV20-1 CSARGRGDVLTF
TRBJ2-2 TRBV19 CASRRDRGTTGELFF
TRBJ2-7 TRBV9 CASSGGVRGGRAPYEQYF
TRBJ2-7 TRBV25-1 CASTLQGAGYEQYF
TRBJ2-7 TRBV12-3/TRBV12-4 CASSLRRLEGPYEQYF
TRBJ1-1 TRBV29-1 CSVEEVYTEAFF
TRBJ1-6 TRBV5-1 CASSPLGGVAGSSPLHF
TRBJ2-5 TRBV7-8 CASSPWTDEETQYF
TRBJ2-7 TRBV10-3 CPPESYEQYF
TRBJ1-1 TRBV10-3 CAISKSRQGRMNTEAFF
TRBJ2-5 TRBV12-3/TRBV12-4 CASSYLRGSKTQYF
TRBJ1-3 TRBV2 CASSEAGGSGNTIYF
TRBJ2-7 TRBV20-1 CSAPRTPGGFSYEQYF
TRBJ2-5 TRBV7-2 CASSFGGQAFQEAQYF
TRBJ1-1 TRBV2 CASAGQGVSEAFF
TRBJ1-6 TRBV7-9 CASSHTSPAASPLHF
TRBJ1-4 TRBV5-6 CASSLEGPTNEKLFF
TRBJ1-5 TRBV10-3 CARSLRGLGNQPQHF
TRBJ1-2 TRBV19 CASSWGAEDGYTF
TRBJ1-1 TRBV10-3 CASSYVREGGTEAFF
TRBJ2-7 TRBV2 CASSDRGVSYEQYF
TRBJ2-7 TRBV20-1 CSARDMEGAMDEQYF
TRBJ1-6 TRBV2 CASGTGRGSPLHF
TRBJ2-3 TRBV25-1 CASMLAGDMTDTQYF
TRBJ2-2 TRBV29-1 CSAGTSANTGELFF
TRBJ2-7 TRBV9 CASSDAGGAYSEQYF
TRBJ1-1 TRBV6-5 CASSYRGQGTEAFF
TRBJ1-1 TRBV5-4 CASVDRDRDTEAFF
TRBJ2-5 TRBV20-1 CSASWTSVETQYF